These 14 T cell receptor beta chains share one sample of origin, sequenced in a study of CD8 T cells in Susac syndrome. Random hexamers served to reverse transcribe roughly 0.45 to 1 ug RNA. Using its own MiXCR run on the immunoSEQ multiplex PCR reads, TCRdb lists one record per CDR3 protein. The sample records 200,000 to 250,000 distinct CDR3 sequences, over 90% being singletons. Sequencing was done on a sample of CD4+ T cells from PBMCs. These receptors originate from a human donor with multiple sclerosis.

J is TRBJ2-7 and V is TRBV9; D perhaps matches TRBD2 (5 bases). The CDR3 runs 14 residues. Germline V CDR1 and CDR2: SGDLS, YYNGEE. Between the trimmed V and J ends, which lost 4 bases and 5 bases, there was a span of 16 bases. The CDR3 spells CASSPKRANNEQYF. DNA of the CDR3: TGTGCCAGCAGCCCAAAGAGGGCCAACAACGAGCAGTACTTC.

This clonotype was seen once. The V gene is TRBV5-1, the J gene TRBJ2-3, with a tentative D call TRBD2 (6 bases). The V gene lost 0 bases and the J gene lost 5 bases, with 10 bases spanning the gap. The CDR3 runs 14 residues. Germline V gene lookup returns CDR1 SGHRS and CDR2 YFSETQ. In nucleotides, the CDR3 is TGCGCCAGCAGCTTGGGGGACTCCAGAGATACGCAGTATTTT. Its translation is CASSLGDSRDTQYF.

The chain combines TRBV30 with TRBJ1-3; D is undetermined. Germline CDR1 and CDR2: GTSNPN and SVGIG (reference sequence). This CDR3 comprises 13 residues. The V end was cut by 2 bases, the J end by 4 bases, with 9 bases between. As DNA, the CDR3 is TGTGCCTGGAGTCGGGGAACGGGAAACACCATATATTTT. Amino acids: CAWSRGTGNTIYF.

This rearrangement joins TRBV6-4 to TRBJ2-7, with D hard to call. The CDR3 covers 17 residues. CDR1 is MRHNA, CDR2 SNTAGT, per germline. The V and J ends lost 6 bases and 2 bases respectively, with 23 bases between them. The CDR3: CASRGGTDPYQPYEQYV. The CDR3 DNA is TGTGCCAGCAGAGGTGGAACAGACCCATACCAACCCTACGAGCAGTACGTC.

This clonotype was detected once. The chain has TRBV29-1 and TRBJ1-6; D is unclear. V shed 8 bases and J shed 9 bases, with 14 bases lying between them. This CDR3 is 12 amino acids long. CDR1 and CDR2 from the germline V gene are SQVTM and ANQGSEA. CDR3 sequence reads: CSLKRGFSPLHF. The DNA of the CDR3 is TGCAGCCTAAAACGGGGTTTTTCACCCCTCCACTTT. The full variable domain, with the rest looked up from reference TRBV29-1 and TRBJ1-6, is SAVISQKPSRDICQRGTSLTIQCQVDSQVTMMFWYRQQPGQSLTLIATANQGSEATYESGFVIDKFPISRPNLTFSTLTVSNMSPEDSSIYLCSLKRGFSPLHFGNGTRLTVT.

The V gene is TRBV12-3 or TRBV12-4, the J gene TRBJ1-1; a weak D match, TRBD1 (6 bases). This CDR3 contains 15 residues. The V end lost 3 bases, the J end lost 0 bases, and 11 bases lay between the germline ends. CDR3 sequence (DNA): TGTGCCAGCAGTTTCCCCTCAGGGGTGAACACTGAAGCTTTCTTT. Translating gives CASSFPSGVNTEAFF.

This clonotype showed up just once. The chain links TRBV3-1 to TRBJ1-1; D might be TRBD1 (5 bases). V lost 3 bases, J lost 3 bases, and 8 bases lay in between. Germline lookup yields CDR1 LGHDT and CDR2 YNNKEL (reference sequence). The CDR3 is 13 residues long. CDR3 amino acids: CASSQVRDTEAFF. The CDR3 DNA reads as TGTGCCAGCAGCCAGGTCAGGGACACTGAAGCTTTCTTT.

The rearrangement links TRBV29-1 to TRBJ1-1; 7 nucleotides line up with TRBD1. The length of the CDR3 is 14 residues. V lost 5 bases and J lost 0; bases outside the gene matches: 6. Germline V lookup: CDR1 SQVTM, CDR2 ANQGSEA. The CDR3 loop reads CSVRAGGLNTEAFF. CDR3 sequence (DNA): TGCAGCGTTCGGGCAGGGGGTTTGAACACTGAAGCTTTCTTT.

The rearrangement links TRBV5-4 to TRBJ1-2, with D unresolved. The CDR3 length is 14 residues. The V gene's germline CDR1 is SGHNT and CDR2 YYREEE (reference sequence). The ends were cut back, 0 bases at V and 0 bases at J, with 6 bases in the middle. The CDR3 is CASSLEAANYGYTF. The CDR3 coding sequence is TGTGCCAGCAGCTTGGAGGCAGCTAACTATGGCTACACCTTC.

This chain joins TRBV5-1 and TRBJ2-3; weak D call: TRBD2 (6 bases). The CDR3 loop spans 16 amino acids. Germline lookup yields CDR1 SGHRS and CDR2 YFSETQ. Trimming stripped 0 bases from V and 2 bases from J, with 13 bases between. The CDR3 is CASSLEGGGNTDTQYF. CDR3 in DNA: TGCGCCAGCAGCTTGGAAGGTGGCGGGAACACAGATACGCAGTATTTT.

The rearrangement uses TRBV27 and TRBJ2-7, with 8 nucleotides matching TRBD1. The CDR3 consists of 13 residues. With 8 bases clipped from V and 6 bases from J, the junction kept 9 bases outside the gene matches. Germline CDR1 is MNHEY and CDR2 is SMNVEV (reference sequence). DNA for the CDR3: TGTGCCAGCGGGAAAGGGACAGGTGGCGAGCAGTACTTC. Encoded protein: CASGKGTGGEQYF.

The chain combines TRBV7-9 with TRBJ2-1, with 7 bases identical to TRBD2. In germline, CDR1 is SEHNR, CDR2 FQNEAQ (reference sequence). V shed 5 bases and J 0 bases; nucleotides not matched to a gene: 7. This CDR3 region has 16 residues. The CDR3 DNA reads TGTGCCAGCAGCCCCGCGGCTAGCGGCTCCTACAATGAGCAGTTCTTC. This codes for CASSPAASGSYNEQFF.

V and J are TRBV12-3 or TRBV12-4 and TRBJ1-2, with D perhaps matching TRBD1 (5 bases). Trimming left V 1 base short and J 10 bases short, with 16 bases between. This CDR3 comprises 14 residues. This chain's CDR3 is CASSLGLGRGYYTF. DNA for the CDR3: TGTGCCAGCAGTTTAGGTCTGGGACGGGGCTACTACACCTTC.

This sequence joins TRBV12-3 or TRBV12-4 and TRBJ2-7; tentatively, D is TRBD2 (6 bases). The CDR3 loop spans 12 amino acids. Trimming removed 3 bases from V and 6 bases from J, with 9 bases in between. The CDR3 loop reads CASSLRGIEQYF. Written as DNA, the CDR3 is TGTGCCAGCAGTTTGCGCGGGATCGAGCAGTACTTC.